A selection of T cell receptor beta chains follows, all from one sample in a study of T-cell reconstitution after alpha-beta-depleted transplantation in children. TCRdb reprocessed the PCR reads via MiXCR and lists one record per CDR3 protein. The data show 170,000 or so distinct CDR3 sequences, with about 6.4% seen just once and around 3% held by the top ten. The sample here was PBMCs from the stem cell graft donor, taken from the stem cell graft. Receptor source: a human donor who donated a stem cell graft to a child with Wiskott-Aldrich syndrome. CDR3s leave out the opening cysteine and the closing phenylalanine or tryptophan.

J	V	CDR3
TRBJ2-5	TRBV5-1	ASSPGQGTTVALARETQY
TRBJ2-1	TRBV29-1	SVDGTGRSGNEQF
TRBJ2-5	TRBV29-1	SVKPQETQY
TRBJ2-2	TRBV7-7	ASSLDRGTGELF
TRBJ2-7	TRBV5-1	ASSFESHLRVYEQY
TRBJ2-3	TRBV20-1	SARDHSGGAGDTQY
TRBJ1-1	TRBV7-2	ASSLVGRNTEAF
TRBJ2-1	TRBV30	AWSRGTSVNEQF
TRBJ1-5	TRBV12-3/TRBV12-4	ASSPGRNQPQH
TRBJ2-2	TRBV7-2	ASSLGGPGAGELF
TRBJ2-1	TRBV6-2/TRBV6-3	ASSFPPTDGIEQF
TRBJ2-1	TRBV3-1	ASSQASGRNYNEQF
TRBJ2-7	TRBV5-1	ASSKTDSYEQY
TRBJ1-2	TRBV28	ASSSPPRGFDGYT
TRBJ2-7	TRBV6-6	ASGEGAYEQY
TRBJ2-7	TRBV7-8	ASPGPLNGNEQY
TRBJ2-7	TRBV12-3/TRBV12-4	ASSFTRGHEQY
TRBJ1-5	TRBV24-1	ATSDGTGGDQPQH